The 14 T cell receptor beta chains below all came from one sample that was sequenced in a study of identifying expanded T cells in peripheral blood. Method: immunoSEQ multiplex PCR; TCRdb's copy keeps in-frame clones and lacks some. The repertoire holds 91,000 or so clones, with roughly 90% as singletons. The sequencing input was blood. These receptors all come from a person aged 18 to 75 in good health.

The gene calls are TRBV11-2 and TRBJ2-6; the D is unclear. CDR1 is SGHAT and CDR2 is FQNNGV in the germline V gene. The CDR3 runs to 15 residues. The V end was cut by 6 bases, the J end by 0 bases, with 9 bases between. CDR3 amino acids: CASRQTYSGANVLTF. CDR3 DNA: TGTGCCAGCAGACAAACTTACTCTGGGGCCAACGTCCTGACTTTC. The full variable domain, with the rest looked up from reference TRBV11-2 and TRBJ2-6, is EAGVAQSPRYKIIEKRQSVAFWCNPISGHATLYWYQQILGQGPKLLIQFQNNGVVDDSQLPKDRFSAERLKGVDSTLKIQPAKLEDSAVYLCASRQTYSGANVLTFGAGSRLTVL.

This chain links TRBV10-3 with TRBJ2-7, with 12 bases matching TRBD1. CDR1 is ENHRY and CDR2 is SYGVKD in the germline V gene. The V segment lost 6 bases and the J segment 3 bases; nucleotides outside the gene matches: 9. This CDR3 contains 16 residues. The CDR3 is CAISGTGGEKLYEQYF. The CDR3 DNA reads TGTGCCATCAGCGGGACAGGGGGCGAAAAACTCTACGAGCAGTACTTC.

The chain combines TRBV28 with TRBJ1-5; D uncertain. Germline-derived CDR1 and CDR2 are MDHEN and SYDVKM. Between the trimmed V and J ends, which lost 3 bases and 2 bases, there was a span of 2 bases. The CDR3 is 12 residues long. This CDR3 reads CASSLGNQPQHF. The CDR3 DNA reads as TGTGCCAGCAGTTTGGGCAATCAGCCCCAGCATTTT.

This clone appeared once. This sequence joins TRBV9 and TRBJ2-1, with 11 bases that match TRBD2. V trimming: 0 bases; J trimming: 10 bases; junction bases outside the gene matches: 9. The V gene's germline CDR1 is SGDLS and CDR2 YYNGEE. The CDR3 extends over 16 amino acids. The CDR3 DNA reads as TGTGCCAGCAGCGTAGTGGGTAGCGGGGGGGCCAACGAGCAGTTCTTC. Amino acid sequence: CASSVVGSGGANEQFF. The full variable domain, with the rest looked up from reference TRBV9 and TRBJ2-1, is DSGVTQTPKHLITATGQRVTLRCSPRSGDLSVYWYQQSLDQGLQFLIQYYNGEERAKGNILERFSAQQFPDLHSELNLSSLELGDSALYFCASSVVGSGGANEQFFGPGTRLTVL.

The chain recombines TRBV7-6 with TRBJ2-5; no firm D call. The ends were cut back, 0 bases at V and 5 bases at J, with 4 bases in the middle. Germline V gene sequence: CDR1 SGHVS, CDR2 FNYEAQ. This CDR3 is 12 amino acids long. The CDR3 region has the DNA TGTGCCAGCAGCTTAGCGATCGAGACCCAGTACTTC. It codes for CASSLAIETQYF.

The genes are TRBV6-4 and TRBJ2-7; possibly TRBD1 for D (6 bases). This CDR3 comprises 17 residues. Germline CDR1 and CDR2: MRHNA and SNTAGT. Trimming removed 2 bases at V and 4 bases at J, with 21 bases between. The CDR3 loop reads CASSDGLWGRVSYEQYF. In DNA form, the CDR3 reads TGTGCCAGCAGTGACGGCTTGTGGGGGCGCGTTTCTTACGAGCAGTACTTC.

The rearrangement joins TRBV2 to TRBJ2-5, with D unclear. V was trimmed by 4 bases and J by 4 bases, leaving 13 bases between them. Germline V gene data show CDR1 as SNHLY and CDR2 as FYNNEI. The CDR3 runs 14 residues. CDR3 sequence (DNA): TGTGCCAGCAGTGTCAGGACCAGGCCAGAGACCCAGTACTTC. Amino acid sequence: CASSVRTRPETQYF.

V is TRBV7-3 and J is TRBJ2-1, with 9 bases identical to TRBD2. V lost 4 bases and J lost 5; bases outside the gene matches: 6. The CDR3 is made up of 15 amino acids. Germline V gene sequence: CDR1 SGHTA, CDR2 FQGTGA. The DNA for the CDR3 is TGTGCCAGCAGCTCTTGGACTAGCGACAACAATGAGCAGTTCTTC. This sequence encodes CASSSWTSDNNEQFF.

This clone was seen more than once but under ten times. The CDR3 loop reads CASSTPGTGSYEQYF. The DNA for the CDR3 is TGTGCCAGTAGTACCCCCGGGACAGGCTCCTACGAGCAGTACTTC. The gene calls are TRBV19 and TRBJ2-7; 8 bases match TRBD1. Trimming at V came to 4 bases and at J to 0 bases, leaving 5 bases not matched to a gene. Germline assignment: CDR1 LNHDA and CDR2 SQIVND (reference sequence). This CDR3 region has 15 residues.

In nucleotides, the CDR3 is TGTGCCAGCAGCGACGGACTAGCGGGTTCACAGGGGACCCAGTACTTC. The encoded protein is CASSDGLAGSQGTQYF. This sequence joins TRBV9 and TRBJ2-5, with TRBD2 matching 11 bases. The germline V gene encodes CDR1 SGDLS and CDR2 YYNGEE. V was clipped by 3 bases and J by 7 bases; unmatched bases: 11. The CDR3 runs to 16 residues.

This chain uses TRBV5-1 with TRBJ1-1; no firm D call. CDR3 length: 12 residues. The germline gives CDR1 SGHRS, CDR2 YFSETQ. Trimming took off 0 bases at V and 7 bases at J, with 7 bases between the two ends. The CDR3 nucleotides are TGCGCCAGCAGCTTGGCCGGCAGTGAAGCTTTCTTT. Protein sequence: CASSLAGSEAFF.

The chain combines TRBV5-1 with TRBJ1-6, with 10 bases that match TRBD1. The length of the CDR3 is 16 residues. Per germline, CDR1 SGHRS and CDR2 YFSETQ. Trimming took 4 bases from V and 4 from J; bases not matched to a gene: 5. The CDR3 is CASSAPDRGYNSPLHF. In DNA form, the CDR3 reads TGCGCCAGCAGCGCGCCGGACAGGGGGTATAATTCACCCCTCCACTTT.

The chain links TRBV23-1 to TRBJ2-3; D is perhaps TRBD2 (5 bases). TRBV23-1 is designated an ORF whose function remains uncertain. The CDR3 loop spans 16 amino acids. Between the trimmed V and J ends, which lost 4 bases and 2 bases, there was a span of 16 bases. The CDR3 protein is CASSPLGVAYTDTQYF. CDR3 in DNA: TGCGCCAGCAGTCCCCTCGGGGTTGCCTACACAGATACGCAGTATTTT.

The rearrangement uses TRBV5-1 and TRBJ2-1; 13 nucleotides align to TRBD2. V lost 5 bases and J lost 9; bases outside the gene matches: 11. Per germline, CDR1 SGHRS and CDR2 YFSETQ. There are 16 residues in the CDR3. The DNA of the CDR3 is TGCGCCAGCAGAGCTACTAGCGGGGGGGCTTTCACTGAGCAGTTCTTC. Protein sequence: CASRATSGGAFTEQFF.